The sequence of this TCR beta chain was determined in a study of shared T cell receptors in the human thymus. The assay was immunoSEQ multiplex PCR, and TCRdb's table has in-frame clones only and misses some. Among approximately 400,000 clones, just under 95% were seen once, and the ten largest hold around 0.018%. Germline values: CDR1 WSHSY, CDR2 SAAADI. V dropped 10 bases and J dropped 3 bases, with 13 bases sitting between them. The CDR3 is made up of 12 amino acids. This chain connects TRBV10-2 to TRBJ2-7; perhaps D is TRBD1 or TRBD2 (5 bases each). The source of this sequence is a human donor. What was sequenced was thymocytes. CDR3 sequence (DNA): TGCGCCACCGGGACGGAGCTCTACGAGCAGTACTTC. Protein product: CATGTELYEQYF.